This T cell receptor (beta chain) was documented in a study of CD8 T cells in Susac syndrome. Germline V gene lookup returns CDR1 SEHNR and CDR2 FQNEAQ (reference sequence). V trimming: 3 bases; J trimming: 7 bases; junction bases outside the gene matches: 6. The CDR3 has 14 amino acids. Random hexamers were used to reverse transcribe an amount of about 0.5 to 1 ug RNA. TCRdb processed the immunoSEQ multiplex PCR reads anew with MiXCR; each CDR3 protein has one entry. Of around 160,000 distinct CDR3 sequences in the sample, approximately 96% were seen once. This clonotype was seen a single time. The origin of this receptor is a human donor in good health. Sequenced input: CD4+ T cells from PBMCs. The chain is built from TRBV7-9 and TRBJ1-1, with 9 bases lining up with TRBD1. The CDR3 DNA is TGTGCCAGCAGCTTTCAACAGGGGGCCAGTGAAGCTTTCTTT. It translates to CASSFQQGASEAFF.